The T cell receptor (beta chain) under discussion was sequenced for a study of shared clonotypes between healthy human individuals. Study-wide points: Rarefaction exposed incomplete sorted-subset sequencing despite large depth. It was only blood that was sampled, and tissue repertoires likely differ. Limited genetic and exposure-history diversity came from having few donors.

TCRdb's table, derived via immunoSEQ multiplex PCR, lists solely in-frame clones and lacks some. The data hold around 980,000 clones, with about four fifths observed a single time. Germline CDR1 SGHRS, CDR2 YFSETQ. This CDR3 has 15 residues. V lost 4 bases and J 1 base, leaving 14 bases between the germline ends. Comment on this clone: Its antigen is unidentified.

V gene TRBV5-1 combines with J gene TRBJ1-1; D remains ambiguous. The sequence was collected from a man between 18 and 35 years old in good health. Some clones in this sample may be carry-over from other donors' samples. The sequenced material came from memory CD4+ T cells from PBMCs. Subset in this sample: CD45RA-negative fraction. CDR3 DNA: TGCGCCAGCAGCCCGTCGGAGATACGGAACACTGAAGCTTTCTTT. As protein: CASSPSEIRNTEAFF. Supplemented by reference TRBV5-1 and TRBJ1-1, the full variable domain reads KAGVTQTPRYLIKTRGQQVTLSCSPISGHRSVSWYQQTPGQGLQFLFEYFSETQRNKGNFPGRFSGRQFSNSRSEMNVSTLELGDSALYLCASSPSEIRNTEAFFGQGTRLTVV.